These T cell receptor beta chains were read from a single sample in a study of T cells in Graves' hyperthyroidism and ophthalmopathy. TCRdb reprocessed the multiplex PCR reads with MiXCR, giving one entry per CDR3 protein. The sample consists of some 620,000 distinct CDR3 sequences, around 15% of them appearing once. Material: blood. These receptors all stem from a woman in her twenties or thirties with Graves' hyperthyroidism. CDR3s include the opening cysteine and the closing phenylalanine or tryptophan. Fields, in order: D gene, J gene, V gene, clone size, CDR3 DNA, CDR3 protein. The D gene is left open where the match is weak. Clone size is shown for a subset of rows, as once, few, many or a class of expanded clone.

>-|TRBJ2-7|TRBV15|-
TGTGCCACCAGCAGAGGGACCGCCTCCTACGAGCAGTACTTC
CATSRGTASYEQYF
>TRBD1|TRBJ2-7|TRBV20-1|many
TGCAGTGCTAGGAGGACAGGGAACTACGAGCAGTACTTC
CSARRTGNYEQYF
>-|TRBJ1-6|TRBV27|few
TGTGCCAGCAGTTCACCCCCGGGACGGAACAGGATTAATTCACCCCTCCACTTT
CASSSPPGRNRINSPLHF
>TRBD2|TRBJ2-1|TRBV12-3/TRBV12-4|many
TGTGCCAGCACCACTAGCGGTTACAATGAGCAGTTCTTC
CASTTSGYNEQFF
>-|TRBJ2-3|TRBV5-1|few
TGCGCCAGCAGCTCCACATACGATACGCAGTATTTT
CASSSTYDTQYF
>TRBD1|TRBJ2-7|TRBV19|few
TGTGCCAGTAGTACTACCGGGACAGCCCTCTACGAGCAGTACTTC
CASSTTGTALYEQYF
>-|TRBJ2-1|TRBV20-1|many
TGCAGTGCTACTACAACGAGCTCCTACAATGAGCAGTTCTTC
CSATTTSSYNEQFF
>TRBD1|TRBJ2-2|TRBV27|many
TGTGCCAGCACCGTCAGGGACAGGGCCACCGGGGAGCTGTTTTTT
CASTVRDRATGELFF
>-|TRBJ2-5|TRBV24-1|-
TGTGCCACCAGTGAATCTACAGGGCAAGAGACCCAGTACTTC
CATSESTGQETQYF
>TRBD2|TRBJ2-3|TRBV5-1|few
TGCGCCAGCAGCTACCTGGGACTAGCGGGAGGCCGGGGAACAGATACGCAGTATTTT
CASSYLGLAGGRGTDTQYF
>-|TRBJ2-1|TRBV20-1|-
TGCAGTGCTAGAGATGAGGGGTATGAGCAGTTCTTC
CSARDEGYEQFF
>-|TRBJ2-5|TRBV27|few
TGTGCCAGCAGGGGCGCAGGTCAAGAGACCCAGTACTTC
CASRGAGQETQYF
>-|TRBJ2-5|TRBV20-1|-
TGCAGTGCTATTGAACGCGTACAAGAGACCCAGTACTTC
CSAIERVQETQYF
>TRBD1|TRBJ1-2|TRBV18|few
TGTGCCAGCTCACAGCGGAGACAGGGGGCATCGGAGGGCTACACCTTC
CASSQRRQGASEGYTF
>-|TRBJ2-2|TRBV3-1|few
TGTGCCAGCAGCCACCCGGGGCGGGATTTCGTCGGGGAGCTGTTTTTT
CASSHPGRDFVGELFF
>-|TRBJ1-5|TRBV20-1|few
TGCAGTGTCCTGGGACACTTTAGCAATCAGCCCCAGCATTTT
CSVLGHFSNQPQHF
>-|TRBJ2-7|TRBV7-2|-
TGTGCCAGCAGCTTAGAGAGGGGGAACGAGCAGTACTTC
CASSLERGNEQYF
>TRBD2|TRBJ2-1|TRBV7-9|many
TGTGCCAGCAGCTCAGGACTAGCGGGAGTCTCCTACAATGAGCAGTTCTTC
CASSSGLAGVSYNEQFF
>-|TRBJ1-1|TRBV18|many
TGTGCCAGCTCACCACGGCAGGACGCGAACACTGAAGCTTTCTTT
CASSPRQDANTEAFF
>-|TRBJ2-1|TRBV28|-
TGTGCCAGCAGTTTACTCCTCGGAAGGGATGAGCAGTTCTTC
CASSLLLGRDEQFF
>TRBD2|TRBJ2-1|TRBV20-1|few
TGCAGTGCTAGGCCCACTAGCGGGAGGGCCGGGGGGAATGAGCAGTTCTTC
CSARPTSGRAGGNEQFF
>TRBD2|TRBJ2-3|TRBV13|-
TGTGCCAGCAGTGAGGGGACTAGCAAGAATGAGCAGTATTTT
CASSEGTSKNEQYF